This T cell receptor beta chain was recovered during a study of identical twins (dated by TCRdb to between 2015 and 2016). Study-wide context: To test whether fetal clonotypes persist, this study deep-sequenced TCR alpha and beta repertoires from monozygotic twins, from unrelated adults of various ages, and from cord blood. To rule out contamination, replicate twin experiments were performed at different times with different library preparation protocols.

The paper's findings and limits, for the study overall: Zero-insertion analyses could be partly confounded by invariant T cells such as MAIT and iNKT, though diverse VJ usage argued against such confounding for most clonotypes. Recombination models systematically underestimated out-of-frame TCR alpha sharing in monozygotic twins but agreed with sharing between unrelated individuals. Compared with coincidental sharing between unrelated individuals, out-of-frame TCR alpha sequences shared between twins had an excess of sequences with low generation probability. Fewer insertions were carried by abundant cord blood beta clonotypes, a similar but weaker trend appeared in young adult naive repertoires, and no such trend appeared in memory repertoires. Conclusions relied on cross-sectional statistical analysis, since the same donors could not be followed over many years. Excess twin sharing in beta out-of-frame sequences was weaker because fewer shared sequences lowered the signal-to-noise ratio.

CDR1 and CDR2 are drawn from the germline V gene: SNHLY, FYNNEI. The CDR3, from cysteine to phenylalanine, totals 15 residues. Just CDR3 DNA is preserved here, 45 bases in frame from base 1. Relative to germline, V is missing 6 bases and J is missing 3 bases, with 7 bases of the junction outside any gene match. Of note for this clonotype: The antigen this receptor binds is unknown. Base qualities are not recorded, but no much larger clone differs from it by a single base.

Library method: 5' RACE. Sequenced using an Illumina HiSeq 2000. Template switching introduced a universal primer binding site; the final cDNA contained a unique molecular identifier, enabling accurate counting of TCR cDNA molecules. Specific primers in the conserved constant-segment region were used to synthesize first-strand cDNA for TCR alpha and beta chains. To control for contamination, every cDNA library was double barcoded, receiving both a SMART-Mk sample barcode and Illumina barcodes. Two successive PCR steps introduced TruSeq adapter sequences along with Illumina sample barcodes. The TCR alpha and beta cDNA libraries were sequenced on the Illumina HiSeq platform using custom primers. Under the source paper's analysis protocol: Raw reads were processed with MiGEC to extract unique molecular identifiers, and MiXCR was used to determine CDR3 positions. Recombination models were inferred per individual with the repgenHMM and IGoR tools using an EM algorithm. The analysis of shared clonotypes was done with the tcR package in R, with sharing normalized by the product of cloneset sizes. Out-of-frame nonproductive sequences were analyzed to study raw recombination free of thymic and clonal selection effects. TCRdb reanalyzed the raw reads on its own, using fastp at Q25 for trimming and MiXCR for clone calling, and kept in-frame beta chains. Identical CDR3 protein sequences are pooled into one entry, listed with their most common genes and DNA. The V and J calls were not made by the authors but by TCRdb's processing. For this sample the table gives roughly 250,000 distinct CDR3 sequences, of which 6.5% to 9% were detected only once. The top ten clonotypes cover less than 6.5% of the sample.

Every donor in the study was a healthy Caucasian. The twin cohort consisted of three pairs of female monozygotic twins, all aged roughly 18 to 30 years. Positive isolation kits from Invitrogen were used to isolate CD4+ and CD8+ T cell populations. These same records also appear under a second study, on yellow fever vaccine responses in identical twins. The second study, in turn, reports: The authors reported that the T cell response to vaccination in identical twins appeared partly convergent and partly personalized. In the study, vaccine-responding T cell clones were precisely tracked in identical twins.

The sequence derives from a young woman in good health. The chain is assembled from TRBV2 and TRBJ2-1, and TRBD1 matches 8 of the central bases. Sequencing was performed on CD8+ T cells sorted from blood. The CDR3 in this case is CASRPGQANYNEQFF. The nucleotide sequence is given as TGTGCCAGCAGGCCGGGACAGGCGAACTACAATGAGCAGTTCTTC.